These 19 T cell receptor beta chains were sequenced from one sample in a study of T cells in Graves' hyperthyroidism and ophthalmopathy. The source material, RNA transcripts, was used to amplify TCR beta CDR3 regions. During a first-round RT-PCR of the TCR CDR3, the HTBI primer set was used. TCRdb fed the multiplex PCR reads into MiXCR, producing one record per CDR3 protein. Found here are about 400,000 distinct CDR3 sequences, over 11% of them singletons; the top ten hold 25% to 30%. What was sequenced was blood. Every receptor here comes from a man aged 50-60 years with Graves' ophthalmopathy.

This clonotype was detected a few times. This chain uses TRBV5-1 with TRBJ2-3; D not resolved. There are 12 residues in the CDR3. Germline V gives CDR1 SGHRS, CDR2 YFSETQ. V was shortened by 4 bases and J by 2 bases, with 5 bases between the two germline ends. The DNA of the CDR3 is TGCGCCAGCAGCAACCCCACAGATACGCAGTATTTT. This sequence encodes CASSNPTDTQYF.

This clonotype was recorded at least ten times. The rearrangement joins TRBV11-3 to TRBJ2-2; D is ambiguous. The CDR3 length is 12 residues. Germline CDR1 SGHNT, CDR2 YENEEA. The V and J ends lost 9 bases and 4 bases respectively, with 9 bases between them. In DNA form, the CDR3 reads TGTGCCAGTGGAGAGGTCACCGGGGAGCTGTTTTTT. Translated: CASGEVTGELFF.

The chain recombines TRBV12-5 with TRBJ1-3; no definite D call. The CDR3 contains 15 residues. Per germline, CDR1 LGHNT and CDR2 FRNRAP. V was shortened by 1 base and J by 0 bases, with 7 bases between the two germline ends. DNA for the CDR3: TGTGCTAGTGGTTTGGCAGGACTCTCTGGAAACACCATATATTTT. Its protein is CASGLAGLSGNTIYF.

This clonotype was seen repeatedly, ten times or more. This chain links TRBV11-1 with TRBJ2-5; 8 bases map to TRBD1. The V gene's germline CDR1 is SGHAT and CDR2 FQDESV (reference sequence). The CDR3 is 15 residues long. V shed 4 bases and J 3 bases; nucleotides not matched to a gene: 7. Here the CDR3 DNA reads TGTGCCAGCAGCTCCGGACAGGGTGGAAAAGAGACCCAGTACTTC. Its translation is CASSSGQGGKETQYF.

The CDR3 DNA reads as TGTGCCAGCAGAGGGGACGGAACGATTAAAAACATTCAGTACTTC. Its translation is CASRGDGTIKNIQYF. The V gene is TRBV7-9, the J gene TRBJ2-4; TRBD1 or TRBD2 may be the D gene (5 bases each). Trimming removed 6 bases from V and 4 bases from J, with 16 bases in between. CDR1 and CDR2 from the germline V gene are SEHNR and FQNEAQ (reference sequence). The CDR3 totals 15 residues.

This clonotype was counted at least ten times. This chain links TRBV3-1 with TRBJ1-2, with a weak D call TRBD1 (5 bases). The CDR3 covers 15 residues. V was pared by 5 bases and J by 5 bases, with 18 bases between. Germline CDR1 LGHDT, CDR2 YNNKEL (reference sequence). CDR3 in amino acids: CASSERQSLGYGYTF. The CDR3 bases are TGTGCCAGCAGCGAAAGACAGTCCTTGGGGTATGGCTACACCTTC.

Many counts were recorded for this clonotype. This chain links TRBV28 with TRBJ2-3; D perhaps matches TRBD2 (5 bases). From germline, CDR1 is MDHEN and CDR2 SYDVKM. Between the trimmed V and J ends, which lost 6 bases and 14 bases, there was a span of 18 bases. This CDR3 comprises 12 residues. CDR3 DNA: TGTGCCAGCAGGTCTGGGAGCCGAGTGTGGTATTTT. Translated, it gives CASRSGSRVWYF.

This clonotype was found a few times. In DNA, the CDR3 is TGTGCCAGCAGTGAAGTTTTTACCGTCAGGGGCTCCCAAACCGGGGAGCTGTTTTTT. This sequence encodes CASSEVFTVRGSQTGELFF. This chain joins TRBV6-1 and TRBJ2-2, with D perhaps TRBD1 (6 bases). Germline lookup yields CDR1 MNHNS and CDR2 SASEGT. V shed 1 base and J shed 5 bases, with 23 bases lying between them. This CDR3 region has 19 residues.

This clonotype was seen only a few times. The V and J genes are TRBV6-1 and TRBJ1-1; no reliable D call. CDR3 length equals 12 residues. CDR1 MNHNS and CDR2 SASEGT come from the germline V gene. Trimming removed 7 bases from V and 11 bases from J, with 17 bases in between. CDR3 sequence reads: CASTNFRYSAFF. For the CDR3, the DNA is TGTGCCAGCACCAACTTTAGGTATAGCGCTTTCTTT.

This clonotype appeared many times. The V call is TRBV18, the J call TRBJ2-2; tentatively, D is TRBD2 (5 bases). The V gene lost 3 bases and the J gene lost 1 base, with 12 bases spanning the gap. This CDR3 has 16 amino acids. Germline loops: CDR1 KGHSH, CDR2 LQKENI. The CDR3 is CASSPASLGNTGELFF. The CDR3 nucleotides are TGTGCCAGCTCACCGGCTAGCCTCGGGAACACCGGGGAGCTGTTTTTT.

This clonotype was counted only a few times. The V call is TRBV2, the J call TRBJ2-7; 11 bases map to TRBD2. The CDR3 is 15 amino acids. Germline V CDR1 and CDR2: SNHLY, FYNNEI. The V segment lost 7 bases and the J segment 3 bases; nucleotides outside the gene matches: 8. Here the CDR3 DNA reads TGTGCCAGCACAACGGGACTAGCGGACTACTACGAGCAGTACTTC. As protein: CASTTGLADYYEQYF.

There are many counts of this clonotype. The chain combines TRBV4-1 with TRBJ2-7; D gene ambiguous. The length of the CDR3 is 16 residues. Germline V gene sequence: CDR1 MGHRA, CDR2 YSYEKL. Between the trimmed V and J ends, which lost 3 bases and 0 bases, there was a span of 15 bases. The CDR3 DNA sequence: TGCGCCAGCAGCCAGAAGGCGGCCCCAAGCTCCTACGAGCAGTACTTC. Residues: CASSQKAAPSSYEQYF.

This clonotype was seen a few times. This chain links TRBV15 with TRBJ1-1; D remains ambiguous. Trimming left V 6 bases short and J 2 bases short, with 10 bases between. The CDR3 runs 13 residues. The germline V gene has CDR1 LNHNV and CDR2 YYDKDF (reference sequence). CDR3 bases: TGTGCCACCAGACCCCCCAGAAACACTGAAGCTTTCTTT. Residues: CATRPPRNTEAFF. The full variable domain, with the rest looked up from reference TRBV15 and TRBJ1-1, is DAMVIQNPRYQVTQFGKPVTLSCSQTLNHNVMYWYQQKSSQAPKLLFHYYDKDFNNEADTPDNFQSRRPNTSFCFLDIRSPGLGDTAMYLCATRPPRNTEAFFGQGTRLTVV.

CDR3 nucleotide sequence: TGTGCCAGCAGTTTATCCGAAATAACCGGTGTACGAGGGATCTCACCCCTCCACTTT. Translation gives CASSLSEITGVRGISPLHF. This chain connects TRBV27 to TRBJ1-6; no clear D. Germline lookup yields CDR1 MNHEY and CDR2 SMNVEV (reference sequence). V shed 0 bases and J shed 10 bases, with 25 bases lying between them. The CDR3 totals 19 residues.

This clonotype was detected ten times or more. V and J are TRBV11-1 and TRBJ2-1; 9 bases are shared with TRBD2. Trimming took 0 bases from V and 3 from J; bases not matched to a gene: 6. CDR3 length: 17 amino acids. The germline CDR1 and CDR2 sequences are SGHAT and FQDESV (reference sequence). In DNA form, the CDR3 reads TGTGCCAGCAGCTTAGCGGCCGGGACTAGCAGCTACAATGAGCAGTTCTTC. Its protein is CASSLAAGTSSYNEQFF. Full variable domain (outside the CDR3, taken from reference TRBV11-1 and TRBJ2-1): EAEVAQSPRYKITEKSQAVAFWCDPISGHATLYWYRQILGQGPELLVQFQDESVVDDSQLPKDRFSAERLKGVDSTLKIQPAELGDSAMYLCASSLAAGTSSYNEQFFGPGTRLTVL.

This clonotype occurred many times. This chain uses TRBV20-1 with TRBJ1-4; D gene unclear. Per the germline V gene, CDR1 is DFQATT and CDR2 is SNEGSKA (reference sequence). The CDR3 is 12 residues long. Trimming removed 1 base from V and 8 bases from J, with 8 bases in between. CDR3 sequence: CSARGIQEKLFF. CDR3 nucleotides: TGCAGTGCTAGAGGAATCCAGGAAAAACTGTTTTTT.

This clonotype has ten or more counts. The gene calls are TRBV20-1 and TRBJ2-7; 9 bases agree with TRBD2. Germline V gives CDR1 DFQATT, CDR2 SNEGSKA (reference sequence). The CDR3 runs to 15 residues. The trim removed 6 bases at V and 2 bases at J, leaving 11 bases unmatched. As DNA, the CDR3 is TGCAGTGCGGCTGCAGCGGGAGGAGGTCCCTACGAGCAGTACTTC. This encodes CSAAAAGGGPYEQYF.

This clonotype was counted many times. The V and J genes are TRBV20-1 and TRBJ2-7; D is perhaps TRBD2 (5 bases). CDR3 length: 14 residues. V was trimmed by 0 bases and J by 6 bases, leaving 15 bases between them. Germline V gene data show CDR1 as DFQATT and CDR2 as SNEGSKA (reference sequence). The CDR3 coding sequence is TGCAGTGCTAGAGACGGCGGGCTAGCTGGCGAGCAGTACTTC. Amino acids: CSARDGGLAGEQYF.

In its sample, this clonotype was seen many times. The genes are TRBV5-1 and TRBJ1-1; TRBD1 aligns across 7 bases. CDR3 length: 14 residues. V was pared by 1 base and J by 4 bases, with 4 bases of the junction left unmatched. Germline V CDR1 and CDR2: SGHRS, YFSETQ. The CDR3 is CASSLRRGATEAFF. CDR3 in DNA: TGCGCCAGCAGCTTGCGCAGGGGGGCCACTGAAGCTTTCTTT.